The next 4 T cell receptor beta chains were all read from a single sample in a study of identical twins (TCRdb year 2016). Libraries were constructed by 5' RACE. The sequencer was an Illumina HiSeq 2000. The public sequencing data were trimmed at Q25 with fastp and processed into clonotypes with MiXCR by TCRdb, which kept only in-frame beta chains. For every CDR3 protein sequence, its rows merge into one entry that carries the most common genes and DNA. The sample table lists roughly 710,000 distinct CDR3 sequences, 6% to 6.5% of them with a count of one. In total, the top ten clones hold about 1.8% of the sample. The sequenced sample consisted of naive T cells sorted from blood. This specimen's cell subset or site label, per the study, means: cells isolated with a human naive T-cell isolation kit. The receptor set was obtained from a man aged 18 to 35 in good health.

This clonotype was recorded at least ten times. V gene TRBV20-1 combines with J gene TRBJ2-7, with 9 bases that match TRBD1. The CDR3 covers 16 residues. J was trimmed by 0 bases and V by 0 bases; bases with no gene match: 6. Germline CDR1 and CDR2: DFQATT and SNEGSKA (reference sequence). The CDR3 nucleotides are TGCAGTGCTAGAGAGAGACAGGGGGTACACTCCTACGAGCAGTACTTC. This translates into CSARERQGVHSYEQYF.

This clonotype was observed a handful of times. The V call is TRBV6-1, the J call TRBJ2-7; D gene ambiguous. The ends were cut back, 1 base at V and 3 bases at J, with 13 bases in the middle. This CDR3 has 15 amino acids. In germline, CDR1 is MNHNS, CDR2 SASEGT. Here the CDR3 reads CASSEGFAVYYEQYV. The DNA for the CDR3 is TGTGCCAGCAGTGAAGGTTTTGCCGTCTACTACGAGCAGTACGTC.

The chain carries TRBV2 and TRBJ2-2; unclear D gene. V was pared by 7 bases and J by 3 bases, with 15 bases between. This CDR3 spans 15 amino acids. Germline lookup yields CDR1 SNHLY and CDR2 FYNNEI. The CDR3 region has the DNA TGTGCCAGCAAGCTGGGGAATCTATACACCGGGGAGCTGTTTTTT. As protein: CASKLGNLYTGELFF.

This clonotype was recorded many times. This chain joins TRBV27 and TRBJ2-7; TRBD2 aligns across 11 bases. The CDR3 consists of 16 residues. Germline trimming cut 4 bases from V and 7 bases from J; bases unmatched to any gene: 12. Germline V gene data show CDR1 as MNHEY and CDR2 as SMNVEV (reference sequence). This chain's CDR3 is CASSYLSGRGTGEQYF. The CDR3 nucleotides read TGTGCCAGCAGTTATCTTAGCGGGAGGGGTACCGGGGAGCAGTACTTC.